Listed below are T cell receptor beta chains from one sample, sequenced in a study of control samples from healthy donors and cancer patients. Generated by immunoSEQ multiplex PCR, the TCRdb table keeps only in-frame clones and is missing some. This sample has more than 85,000 clones, with about 90% found just once. Specimen: blood. These receptors were obtained from a young woman in good health. CDR3s include the opening cysteine and the closing phenylalanine or tryptophan. Each record gives: clone size, D gene, J gene, CDR3 length, V gene, CDR3 protein, CDR3 DNA. D genes are given only for firm matches. Rows give clone size only sometimes, using once, few, many, or a class for an expanded clone.

>NA|TRBD1|TRBJ2-1|18|TRBV28
CASSLFPPLGQIYNEQFF
TGTGCCAGCAGTTTATTTCCCCCGCTGGGACAGATATACAATGAGCAGTTCTTC
>NA|NA|TRBJ2-7|14|TRBV19
CASSPSSGSYEQYF
TGTGCCAGTAGCCCCTCCTCAGGGAGCTACGAGCAGTACTTC
>NA|NA|TRBJ2-1|14|TRBV3-1/TRBV3-2
CASSQGAIGYEQFF
TGTGCCAGCAGCCAAGGGGCCATCGGCTATGAGCAGTTCTTC
>once|TRBD2|TRBJ2-1|17|TRBV3-1/TRBV3-2
CASRGTSGGFSYNEQFF
TGTGCCAGCAGGGGGACTAGCGGGGGTTTCTCCTACAATGAGCAGTTCTTC
>few|NA|TRBJ1-5|13|TRBV19
CASSWADNQPQHF
TGTGCCAGTAGTTGGGCAGACAATCAGCCCCAGCATTTT
>NA|NA|TRBJ1-5|15|TRBV6-1
CASSDREDGNQPQHF
TGTGCCAGCAGTGACCGGGAGGACGGCAATCAGCCCCAGCATTTT
>NA|NA|TRBJ2-3|14|TRBV9
CASGGGLYTDTQYF
TGTGCCAGCGGAGGGGGCCTCTACACAGATACGCAGTATTTT
>NA|NA|TRBJ1-1|15|TRBV10-3
CAISEAIGASTEAFF
TGTGCCATCAGTGAGGCTATAGGGGCCAGCACTGAAGCTTTCTTT
>NA|NA|TRBJ1-5|14|TRBV6-2/TRBV6-3
CASSYSGINQPQHF
TGTGCCAGCAGTTACTCAGGGATCAATCAGCCCCAGCATTTT
>NA|NA|TRBJ1-1|15|TRBV24-1
CATSPGGAGRTEAFF
TGTGCCACCTCCCCCGGGGGGGCAGGCCGGACTGAAGCTTTCTTT
>NA|NA|TRBJ2-7|14|TRBV5-1
CASSSFGSSYEQYF
TGCGCCAGCTCCTCATTCGGGAGCTCCTACGAGCAGTACTTC
>NA|NA|TRBJ1-6|17|TRBV6-1
CASSDLAFGGVNSPLHF
TGTGCCAGCAGTGATCTCGCCTTCGGAGGGGTTAATTCACCCCTCCACTTT
>NA|TRBD2|TRBJ2-5|13|TRBV20-1
CSASSGGRGTQYF
TGCAGTGCTAGTTCGGGGGGGCGCGGAACCCAGTACTTC
>NA|NA|TRBJ2-1|16|TRBV4-3
CASSQGRDFPVHEQFF
TGCGCCAGCAGCCAAGGGAGGGACTTCCCAGTCCATGAGCAGTTCTTC
>NA|TRBD2|TRBJ2-3|18|TRBV3-1/TRBV3-2
CASSQEIGGGGATDTQYF
TGTGCCAGCAGCCAAGAAATAGGCGGCGGGGGAGCCACAGATACGCAGTATTTT
>NA|NA|TRBJ1-4|15|TRBV6-1
CASSESGLTNEKLFF
TGTGCCAGCAGTGAATCAGGCCTAACTAATGAAAAACTGTTTTTT
>NA|NA|TRBJ2-7|14|TRBV9
CASSVGAGGYEQYF
TGTGCCAGCAGCGTAGGGGCAGGGGGGTACGAGCAGTACTTC
>few|TRBD1|TRBJ1-2|12|TRBV6-5
CASSYGTAPYTF
TGTGCCAGCAGTTACGGGACAGCCCCCTACACCTTC
>once|NA|TRBJ2-1|19|TRBV7-9
CASSSGGLNFQGNYNEQFF
TGTGCCAGCAGCTCAGGGGGGCTAAATTTTCAAGGGAACTACAATGAGCAGTTCTTC
>NA|TRBD2|TRBJ2-1|18|TRBV6-6
CASSPQRLAGGLDNEQFF
TGTGCCAGCAGTCCACAAAGACTAGCGGGAGGGTTAGACAATGAGCAGTTCTTC
>NA|NA|TRBJ1-1|13|TRBV7-9
CASRETGSTEAFF
TGTGCCAGCCGCGAGACGGGTTCCACTGAAGCTTTCTTT
>few|TRBD1|TRBJ1-3|16|TRBV7-9
CASSLGQGLSGNTIYF
TGTGCCAGCAGCTTGGGACAGGGGCTCTCTGGAAACACCATATATTTT